This T cell receptor (beta chain) stems from a study of immune cell composition in non-small cell lung cancer. TCRdb keeps only in-frame clones here, not all; method: immunoSEQ multiplex PCR. Among under 5,000 clones listed, 76% were seen once. V trimming: 4 bases; J trimming: 0 bases; junction bases outside the gene matches: 7. The CDR3 runs 16 residues. Germline V lookup: CDR1 MNHNS, CDR2 SASEGT. Findings and caveats of the study: Shared sequences between tumour-reactive and dominant in vivo clones were not proven. Tumour TCR-beta clonality was not significantly tied to smoking pack-years. TIL tumour reactivity correlated with maximal tumour-associated clone frequency in adenocarcinoma. Lung squamous cell carcinoma tumours had significantly higher top 10 clone scores and productive clonality than lung adenocarcinoma.

Regarding this clone: Its antigen is not identified.

This clonotype originated in a human donor with non-small cell lung cancer. Sequenced sample: lung tumor tissue. The rearrangement joins TRBV6-1 to TRBJ2-7; 9 bases agree with TRBD2. Here the CDR3 reads CASSAMRGGGSYEQYF. The CDR3 bases are TGTGCCAGCAGTGCTATGCGGGGGGGAGGCTCCTACGAGCAGTACTTC.